This T cell receptor (beta chain) was observed in a study of blood T cell repertoires in COVID-19. Cohort 3 recovery required two negative PCRs, clearance, or symptom resolution. J gave up 9 bases and V 4 bases, and 10 bases lay outside the gene matches. CDR1 is MDHEN and CDR2 is SYDVKM in the germline V gene. There are 15 residues in the CDR3. Some clones are missing from TCRdb's copy, which holds only in-frame ones; the method was immunoSEQ multiplex PCR. The sample yields fewer than 400,000 clones, roughly 90% seen once. The TCR originated in a woman younger than 45 who had recovered from COVID-19. The chain combines TRBV28 with TRBJ2-1; 9 positions match TRBD2. Sequenced input: PBMCs or T cells enriched from blood (not recorded which). The CDR3 spells CASSSPGSGRGEQFF. CDR3 bases: TGTGCCAGCAGTTCCCCGGGTAGCGGGAGAGGTGAGCAGTTCTTC.